The rows below give T cell receptor beta chains drawn from one sample of a study of identifying expanded T cells in peripheral blood. Generated by immunoSEQ multiplex PCR, the TCRdb table keeps only in-frame clones and is missing some. The data contain tens of thousands of clones, around 84% of them singletons. Sequenced: blood. These receptors all stem from a person between 18 and 75 years old in good health. The CDR3 runs from the conserved cysteine through the conserved F or W. A D gene is named only where the DNA matches it firmly. Clone size is given for some rows only: seen once, a few or many times, or a class if the clone is expanded.

TRBV19	-	TRBJ1-1	few	TGTGCCAGTAGTATTTCTGACGGTGGCACTGAAGCTTTCTTT	CASSISDGGTEAFF
TRBV18	-	TRBJ1-1	few	TGTGCCAGCTCTCCGAACACTGAAGCTTTCTTT	CASSPNTEAFF
TRBV6-5	-	TRBJ1-5	-	TGTGCCAGCAGAAGACAGCAGAGAAGCAATCAGCCCCAGCATTTT	CASRRQQRSNQPQHF
TRBV9	TRBD2	TRBJ2-3	-	TGTGCCAGCAGCGTAGGGTCCGGGACTAGCGGCCGGACAGATACGCAGTATTTT	CASSVGSGTSGRTDTQYF
TRBV25-1	-	TRBJ1-4	-	TGTGCCAGCAGTGACCGAGACACCCCTAATGAAAAACTGTTTTTT	CASSDRDTPNEKLFF
TRBV25-1	-	TRBJ1-2	-	TGTGCCAGCAGGGGGGGCGACTATGGCTACACCTTC	CASRGGDYGYTF
TRBV15	TRBD1	TRBJ1-3	-	TGTGCCACCAGCAGTCCTTGGGACAGGCGTCCGGACACCATATATTTT	CATSSPWDRRPDTIYF
TRBV20-1	-	TRBJ1-1	-	TGCAGTGCCGGGGGCCCTAGGGAAGCTTTCTTT	CSAGGPREAFF
TRBV9	-	TRBJ2-5	-	TGTGCCAGCAGCGTAGGATGGGTAGGGTTTTGGTACCAAGAGACCCAGTACTTC	CASSVGWVGFWYQETQYF
TRBV27	-	TRBJ1-5	-	TGTGCCAGCAGCGAGAAAGGGGCACCTCGGAGGCCCCAGCATTTT	CASSEKGAPRRPQHF
TRBV7-2	-	TRBJ2-5	-	TGTGCCAGCAGCTTAGGGACGACCCAGTACTTC	CASSLGTTQYF
TRBV2	-	TRBJ1-1	few	TGTGCCAGCAGTGAAGGGGGCGAGGAAGCTTTCTTT	CASSEGGEEAFF
TRBV11-1	TRBD2	TRBJ2-7	-	TGTGCCAGCAGCTCTAGCGGGAACAGCCGGGGGCAGTACTTC	CASSSSGNSRGQYF
TRBV7-9	-	TRBJ1-3	-	TGTGCCAGCAGCTTTCGAAGAAATGGAAACACCATATATTTT	CASSFRRNGNTIYF
TRBV6-4	-	TRBJ1-1	-	TGTGCCAGCAGTTTTGGGGAAAGAACTGAAGCTTTCTTT	CASSFGERTEAFF
TRBV6-1	TRBD1	TRBJ2-2	-	TGTGCCAGCAGTAGACAGGGGGCTAACACCGGGGAGCTGTTTTTT	CASSRQGANTGELFF
TRBV19	TRBD1	TRBJ2-7	-	TGTGCCAGTAGCCCCTCGGGTCGGACAGGGCAGTACGAGCAGTACTTC	CASSPSGRTGQYEQYF
TRBV7-9	-	TRBJ2-3	-	TGTGCCAGCAGTCCTACGACGGTCCCAGATACGCAGTATTTT	CASSPTTVPDTQYF
TRBV18	-	TRBJ2-3	-	TGTGCCAGCTCACCACCGCGGAAACAGTTATACACAGATACGCAGTATTTT	CASSPPRKQLYTDTQYF
TRBV9	-	TRBJ1-1	-	TGTGCCAGCAGCGTAGATAACGGGGGCACTGAAGCTTTCTTT	CASSVDNGGTEAFF
TRBV18	-	TRBJ2-7	-	TGTGCCAGCTCACCACGGCGGGATCCCCCTACTCCCGAGCAGTACTTC	CASSPRRDPPTPEQYF
TRBV30	-	TRBJ1-5	-	TGTGCCTGGAGGGGGCGAGTGGGCCTAAACCAGCCCCAGCATTTT	CAWRGRVGLNQPQHF
TRBV6-5	-	TRBJ1-3	-	TGTGCCAGCAGTTACCAAGGGGCGGGAAACACCATATATTTT	CASSYQGAGNTIYF
TRBV12-5	TRBD1	TRBJ2-2	-	TGTGCTAGTGGTTTGGTACTCCCGGGACAGGGACCCTTCATCAACACCGGGGAGCTGTTTTTT	CASGLVLPGQGPFINTGELFF
TRBV6-5	-	TRBJ2-1	-	TGTGCCAGCAGTTACTCGGCGGAAAATGAGCAGTTCTTC	CASSYSAENEQFF
TRBV9	TRBD1	TRBJ2-7	-	TGTGCCAGCAGCGTGGGAGGGACAGGGAGTCCCGAGCAGTACTTC	CASSVGGTGSPEQYF
TRBV7-2	-	TRBJ1-1	-	TGTGCCAGCAGGATTGGAGGCACTGAAGCTTTCTTT	CASRIGGTEAFF
TRBV27	-	TRBJ1-2	once	TGTGCCAGCAGTCTTAGACCGATACCCCACTATGGCTACACCTTC	CASSLRPIPHYGYTF
TRBV30	-	TRBJ1-1	-	TGTGCCTGGAGTGTATCATGGGGGACTGAAGCTTTCTTT	CAWSVSWGTEAFF
TRBV7-9	-	TRBJ1-2	-	TGTGCCATCCCGGTGGGGGGGTCAGGGGCCTATGGCTACACCTTC	CAIPVGGSGAYGYTF
TRBV5-6	-	TRBJ1-2	-	TGTGCCAGCAGCTTTAGTAATAACTATGGCTACACCTTC	CASSFSNNYGYTF
TRBV5-5	-	TRBJ1-2	-	TGTGCCAGCAGCGACAAAAATTGGGAACAGGGACCTTACACCTTC	CASSDKNWEQGPYTF
TRBV5-5	-	TRBJ1-6	-	TGTGCCAGCAGAATGAACAGCGATAATTCACCCCTCCACTTT	CASRMNSDNSPLHF
TRBV6-5	TRBD2	TRBJ2-1	large	TGTGCCAGCAGTTACTCCTCGGGACTAGCAAACGAGCAGTTCTTC	CASSYSSGLANEQFF
TRBV11-1	-	TRBJ2-7	-	TGTGCCAGCAGCTTGGCACACCGAGGCTACGAGCAGTACTTC	CASSLAHRGYEQYF
TRBV11-2	-	TRBJ1-1	-	TGTGCCAGCAGCTTAGGGGGCCGTGGAATGAACACTGAAGCTTTCTTT	CASSLGGRGMNTEAFF
TRBV18	-	TRBJ2-2	-	TGTGCCAGCTCATACACAGGTCGGGACACCGGGGAGCTGTTTTTT	CASSYTGRDTGELFF
TRBV4-3	-	TRBJ2-3	-	TGCGCCAGCAGCCAAGAGTTCGCGCGGAGCACAGATACGCAGTATTTT	CASSQEFARSTDTQYF
TRBV25-1	-	TRBJ1-1	-	TGTGCCAGCAGTGACATAGGCAGGTCGGAAGCTTTCTTT	CASSDIGRSEAFF
TRBV4-1	-	TRBJ1-2	-	TGCGCCAGCAGCCAAGGGGGGTCGAACTATGGCTACACCTTC	CASSQGGSNYGYTF
TRBV5-4	TRBD2	TRBJ2-5	-	TGTGCCAGCAGCACAAGCGGGGGGGAAGAGACCCAGTACTTC	CASSTSGGEETQYF
TRBV11-3	-	TRBJ1-1	-	TGTGCCAGCAGCTTAGATCAAGGCGGAAGCGCAAGGAACACTGAAGCTTTCTTT	CASSLDQGGSARNTEAFF
TRBV6-6	-	TRBJ1-2	-	TGTGCCAGTTCCGACCAGAGCTATGGCTACACCTTC	CASSDQSYGYTF
TRBV7-2	TRBD1	TRBJ1-2	-	TGTGCCAGCAGCCCCGGGACAGGGCGAACTAACTATGGCTACACCTTC	CASSPGTGRTNYGYTF
TRBV30	-	TRBJ1-1	few	TGTGCCTGGGCCGGACAGTCCTACACTGAAGCTTTCTTT	CAWAGQSYTEAFF
TRBV15	-	TRBJ2-7	-	TGTGCCACCAGCAGACAGGGACCCGACGAGCAGTACTTC	CATSRQGPDEQYF
TRBV5-6	-	TRBJ2-2	-	TGTGCCAGCAGCTTGATGGCAAAACCCACCGGGGAGCTGTTTTTT	CASSLMAKPTGELFF
TRBV6-1	-	TRBJ1-1	-	TGTGCCAGCCTGCAGATTGAAGCTTTCTTT	CASLQIEAFF
TRBV5-1	TRBD1	TRBJ1-6	-	TGCGCCAGCAGCCCAGGGACAGCCCTAAATTCACCCCTCCACTTT	CASSPGTALNSPLHF
TRBV5-1	TRBD2	TRBJ2-3	once	TGCGCCAGCAGCTTGGTATGGCCAGGGTGGGACTACACAGATACGCAGTATTTT	CASSLVWPGWDYTDTQYF
TRBV19	-	TRBJ1-4	-	TGTGCCAGTAGTATGGGGTCCCCCCGAACTGAAAAACTGTTTTTT	CASSMGSPRTEKLFF
TRBV28	-	TRBJ1-6	-	TGTGCCAGCAGTTTTGCGGACTATAATTCACCCCTCCACTTT	CASSFADYNSPLHF
TRBV19	TRBD1	TRBJ2-7	-	TGTGCCAGTAGTATAGCGTCGACAGGGGTCTCCTACGAGCAGTACTTC	CASSIASTGVSYEQYF
TRBV2	TRBD1	TRBJ1-2	few	TGTGCCAGCAGTCCCCGACAGGGATTCTCGGGCTACACCTTC	CASSPRQGFSGYTF
TRBV6-5	-	TRBJ2-7	-	TGTGCCATCGCTGACACAGCTTCCGACGAGCAGTACTTC	CAIADTASDEQYF